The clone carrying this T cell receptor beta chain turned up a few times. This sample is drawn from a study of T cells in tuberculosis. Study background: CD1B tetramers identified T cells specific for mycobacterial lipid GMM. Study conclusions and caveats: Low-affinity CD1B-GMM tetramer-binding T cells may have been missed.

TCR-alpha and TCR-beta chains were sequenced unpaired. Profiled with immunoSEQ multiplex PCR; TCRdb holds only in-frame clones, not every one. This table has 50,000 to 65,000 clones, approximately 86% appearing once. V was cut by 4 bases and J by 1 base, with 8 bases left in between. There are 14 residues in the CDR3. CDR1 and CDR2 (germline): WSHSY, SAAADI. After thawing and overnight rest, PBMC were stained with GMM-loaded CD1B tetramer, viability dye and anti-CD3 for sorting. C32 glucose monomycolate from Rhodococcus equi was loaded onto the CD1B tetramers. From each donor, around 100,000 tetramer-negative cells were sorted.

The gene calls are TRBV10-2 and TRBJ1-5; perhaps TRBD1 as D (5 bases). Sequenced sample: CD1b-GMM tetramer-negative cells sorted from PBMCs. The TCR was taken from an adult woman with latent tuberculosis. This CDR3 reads CASSAQASNQPQHF. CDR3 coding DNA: TGCGCCAGCAGTGCACAGGCCAGCAATCAGCCCCAGCATTTT.